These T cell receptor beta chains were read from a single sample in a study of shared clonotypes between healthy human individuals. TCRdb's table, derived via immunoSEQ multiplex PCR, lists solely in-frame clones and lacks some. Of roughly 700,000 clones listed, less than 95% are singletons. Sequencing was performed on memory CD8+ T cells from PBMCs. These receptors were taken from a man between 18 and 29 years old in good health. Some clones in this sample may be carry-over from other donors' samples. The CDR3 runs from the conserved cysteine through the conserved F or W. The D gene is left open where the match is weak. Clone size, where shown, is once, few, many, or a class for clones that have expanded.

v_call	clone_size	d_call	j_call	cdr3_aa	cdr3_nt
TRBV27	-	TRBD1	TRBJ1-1	CASSLNRGPSTEAFF	TGTGCCAGCAGCCTGAACAGGGGGCCAAGCACTGAAGCTTTCTTT
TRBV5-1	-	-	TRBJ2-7	CASSLSSETYEQYF	TGCGCCAGCAGCTTATCTAGCGAAACCTACGAGCAGTACTTC
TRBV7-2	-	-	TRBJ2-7	CASSQPRTFPYEQYF	TGTGCCAGCAGCCAGCCCCGGACATTTCCCTACGAGCAGTACTTC
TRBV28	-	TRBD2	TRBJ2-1	CASSQLAGPGGYNEQFF	TGTGCCAGCAGCCAACTAGCGGGCCCGGGGGGGTACAATGAGCAGTTCTTC
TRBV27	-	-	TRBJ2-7	CASSLLPVGSYEQYF	TGTGCCAGCAGCCTACTGCCCGTCGGCTCCTACGAGCAGTACTTC
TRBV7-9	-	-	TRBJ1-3	CASSLPPGVRGGNTIYF	TGTGCCAGCAGCTTACCCCCAGGAGTGCGGGGAGGAAACACCATATATTTT
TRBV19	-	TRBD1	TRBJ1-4	CASSIKGGGKLFF	TGTGCCAGTAGTATCAAAGGGGGCGGAAAACTGTTTTTT
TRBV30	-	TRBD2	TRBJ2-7	CAGSGSYEQYF	TGTGCCGGAAGCGGGAGCTACGAGCAGTACTTC
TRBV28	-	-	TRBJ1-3	CASSRSGVGNTIYF	TGTGCCAGCAGTCGATCAGGGGTGGGGAACACCATATATTTT
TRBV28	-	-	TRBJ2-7	CASSFRGRGYEQYF	TGTGCCAGCAGTTTCCGGGGCAGGGGCTACGAGCAGTACTTC
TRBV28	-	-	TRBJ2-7	CASSDLGPYEQYF	TGTGCCAGCAGTGATTTGGGGCCCTACGAGCAGTACTTC
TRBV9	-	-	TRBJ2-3	CASSPSQRGTDTQYF	TGTGCCAGCAGTCCGAGCCAGCGGGGCACAGATACGCAGTATTTT
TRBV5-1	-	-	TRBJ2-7	CASSPLSGLEQYF	TGCGCCAGCAGCCCATTGTCGGGGCTCGAGCAGTACTTC
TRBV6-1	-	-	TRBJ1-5	CASSEPGGNQPQHF	TGTGCCAGCAGTGAGCCAGGTGGCAATCAGCCCCAGCATTTT
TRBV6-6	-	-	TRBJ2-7	CASSYDSSYEQYF	TGTGCCAGCAGTTACGACTCGTCCTACGAGCAGTACTTC
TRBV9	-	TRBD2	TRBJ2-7	CASSASSGSSYEQYF	TGTGCCAGCAGCGCGTCTAGCGGGAGCTCCTACGAGCAGTACTTC
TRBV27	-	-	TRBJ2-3	CASSLFFRDTQYF	TGTGCCAGCAGTTTATTTTTTCGAGATACGCAGTATTTT
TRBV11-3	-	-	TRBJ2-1	CASSLDRAPWNEQFF	TGTGCCAGCAGCTTAGACCGAGCCCCGTGGAATGAGCAGTTCTTC
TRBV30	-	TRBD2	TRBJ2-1	CAWMSYGLVDEQFF	TGTGCCTGGATGAGCTACGGACTAGTAGACGAGCAGTTCTTC
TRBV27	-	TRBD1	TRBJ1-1	CASRDRGGNTEAFF	TGTGCCAGCAGGGACAGGGGGGGGAACACTGAAGCTTTCTTT
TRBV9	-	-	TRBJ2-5	CASRHPRVFLKRSGTQYF	TGTGCCAGCAGACACCCCAGGGTTTTCCTCAAAAGAAGCGGGACCCAGTACTTC
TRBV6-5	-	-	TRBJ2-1	CASSYSSGNEQFF	TGTGCCAGCAGTTACTCGAGTGGTAATGAGCAGTTCTTC
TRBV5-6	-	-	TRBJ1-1	CASSLAWTNTEAFF	TGTGCCAGCAGCTTGGCGTGGACGAACACTGAAGCTTTCTTT
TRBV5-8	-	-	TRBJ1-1	CASSLAKGEAFF	TGTGCCAGCAGCTTGGCCAAGGGTGAAGCTTTCTTT
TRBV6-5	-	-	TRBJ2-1	CASSYWGQQFF	TGTGCCAGCAGTTATTGGGGGCAGCAGTTCTTC
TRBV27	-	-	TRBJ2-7	CASSRNRDRVWEQYF	TGTGCCAGCAGCCGAAACCGGGATAGGGTCTGGGAGCAGTACTTC
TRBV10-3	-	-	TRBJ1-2	CATTHPTGLANYGYTF	TGTGCCACCACCCATCCCACGGGCTTAGCTAACTATGGCTACACCTTC
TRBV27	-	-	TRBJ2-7	CASSLLLGGAEQYF	TGTGCCAGCAGTTTACTCCTTGGGGGGGCCGAGCAGTACTTC
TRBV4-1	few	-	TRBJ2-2	CASSTAPSDGELFF	TGCGCCAGCAGCACTGCACCTTCCGACGGGGAGCTGTTTTTT
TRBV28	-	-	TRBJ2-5	CASSLWAESGTQYF	TGTGCCAGCAGTTTATGGGCCGAATCGGGGACCCAGTACTTC
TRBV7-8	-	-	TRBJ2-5	CASSLVIGPGTQYF	TGTGCCAGCAGCTTAGTAATCGGCCCGGGGACCCAGTACTTC
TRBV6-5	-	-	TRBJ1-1	CASSYTEGRNTEAFF	TGTGCCAGCAGTTACACTGAGGGGCGGAACACTGAAGCTTTCTTT
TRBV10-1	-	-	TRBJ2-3	CASSDRGSNTDTQYF	TGCGCCAGCAGTGATCGGGGGTCAAACACAGATACGCAGTATTTT
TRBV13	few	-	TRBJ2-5	CASSTAGRKQETQYF	TGTGCCAGCAGCACCGCCGGACGGAAGCAAGAGACCCAGTACTTC
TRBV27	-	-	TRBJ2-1	CASSQGSYNEQFF	TGTGCCAGCAGCCAGGGGTCCTACAATGAGCAGTTCTTC
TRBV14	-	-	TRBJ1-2	CASTKTGRGRGYTF	TGTGCCAGCACGAAGACTGGGAGGGGTAGGGGCTACACCTTC
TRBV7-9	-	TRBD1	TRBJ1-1	CASSYASRGTEAFF	TGTGCCAGCAGCTATGCCAGCAGGGGGACTGAAGCTTTCTTT
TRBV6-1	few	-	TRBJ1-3	CASSEVISSGNTIYF	TGTGCCAGCAGTGAAGTGATTAGCTCTGGAAACACCATATATTTT
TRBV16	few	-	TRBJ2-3	CASSHSGSTDTQYF	TGTGCCAGCAGTCACAGCGGGAGCACAGATACGCAGTATTTT
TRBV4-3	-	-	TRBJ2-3	CASSPGLAVTDTQYF	TGCGCCAGCAGCCCCGGGTTAGCGGTCACAGATACGCAGTATTTT
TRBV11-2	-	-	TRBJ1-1	CASSPPSTEAFF	TGTGCCAGCAGCCCCCCAAGCACTGAAGCTTTCTTT
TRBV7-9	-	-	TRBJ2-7	CASSRRTGRVYEQYF	TGTGCCAGCAGCCGCCGGACAGGGAGGGTCTACGAGCAGTACTTC
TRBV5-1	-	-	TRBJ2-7	CASSLNREYEQYF	TGCGCCAGCAGCTTAAACAGGGAATACGAGCAGTACTTC
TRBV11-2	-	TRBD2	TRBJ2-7	CASSSSGTSGSYEQYF	TGTGCCAGCAGCTCCTCCGGGACTAGCGGATCCTACGAGCAGTACTTC
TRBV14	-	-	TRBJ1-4	CASSQFPFAEKLFF	TGTGCCAGCAGCCAATTCCCCTTCGCGGAAAAACTGTTTTTT
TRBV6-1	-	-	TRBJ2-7	CASSNSAYEQYF	TGTGCCAGCAGTAATAGCGCCTACGAGCAGTACTTC
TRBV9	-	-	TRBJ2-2	CASSVGTTGELFF	TGTGCCAGCAGCGTAGGAACCACCGGGGAGCTGTTTTTT
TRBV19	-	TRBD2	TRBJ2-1	CASTGRTLAGGSYNEQFF	TGTGCCAGTACCGGGAGGACCCTAGCGGGCGGCTCCTACAATGAGCAGTTCTTC
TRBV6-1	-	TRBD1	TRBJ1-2	CASREDRGYGYTF	TGTGCCAGCAGAGAGGACAGGGGGTATGGCTACACCTTC
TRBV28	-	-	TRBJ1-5	CASSLRGVVGQGNQPQHF	TGTGCCAGCAGTTTAAGGGGGGTGGTAGGTCAGGGGAATCAGCCCCAGCATTTT
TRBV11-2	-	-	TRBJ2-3	CASSLAGSQDTQYF	TGTGCCAGCAGCTTAGCCGGGAGTCAAGATACGCAGTATTTT
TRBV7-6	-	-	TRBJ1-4	CASSLLTSGTYNEKLFF	TGTGCCAGCAGCTTATTAACCAGTGGCACTTATAATGAAAAACTGTTTTTT
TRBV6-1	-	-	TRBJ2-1	CASSEAGGQSNEQFF	TGTGCCAGCAGTGAAGCCGGGGGACAGAGCAATGAGCAGTTCTTC
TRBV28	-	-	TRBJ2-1	CASSFRLFEQFF	TGTGCCAGCAGTTTCCGACTATTTGAGCAGTTCTTC
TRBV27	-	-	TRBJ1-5	CASSSPLQPQHF	TGTGCCAGCAGTTCCCCGCTACAGCCCCAGCATTTT